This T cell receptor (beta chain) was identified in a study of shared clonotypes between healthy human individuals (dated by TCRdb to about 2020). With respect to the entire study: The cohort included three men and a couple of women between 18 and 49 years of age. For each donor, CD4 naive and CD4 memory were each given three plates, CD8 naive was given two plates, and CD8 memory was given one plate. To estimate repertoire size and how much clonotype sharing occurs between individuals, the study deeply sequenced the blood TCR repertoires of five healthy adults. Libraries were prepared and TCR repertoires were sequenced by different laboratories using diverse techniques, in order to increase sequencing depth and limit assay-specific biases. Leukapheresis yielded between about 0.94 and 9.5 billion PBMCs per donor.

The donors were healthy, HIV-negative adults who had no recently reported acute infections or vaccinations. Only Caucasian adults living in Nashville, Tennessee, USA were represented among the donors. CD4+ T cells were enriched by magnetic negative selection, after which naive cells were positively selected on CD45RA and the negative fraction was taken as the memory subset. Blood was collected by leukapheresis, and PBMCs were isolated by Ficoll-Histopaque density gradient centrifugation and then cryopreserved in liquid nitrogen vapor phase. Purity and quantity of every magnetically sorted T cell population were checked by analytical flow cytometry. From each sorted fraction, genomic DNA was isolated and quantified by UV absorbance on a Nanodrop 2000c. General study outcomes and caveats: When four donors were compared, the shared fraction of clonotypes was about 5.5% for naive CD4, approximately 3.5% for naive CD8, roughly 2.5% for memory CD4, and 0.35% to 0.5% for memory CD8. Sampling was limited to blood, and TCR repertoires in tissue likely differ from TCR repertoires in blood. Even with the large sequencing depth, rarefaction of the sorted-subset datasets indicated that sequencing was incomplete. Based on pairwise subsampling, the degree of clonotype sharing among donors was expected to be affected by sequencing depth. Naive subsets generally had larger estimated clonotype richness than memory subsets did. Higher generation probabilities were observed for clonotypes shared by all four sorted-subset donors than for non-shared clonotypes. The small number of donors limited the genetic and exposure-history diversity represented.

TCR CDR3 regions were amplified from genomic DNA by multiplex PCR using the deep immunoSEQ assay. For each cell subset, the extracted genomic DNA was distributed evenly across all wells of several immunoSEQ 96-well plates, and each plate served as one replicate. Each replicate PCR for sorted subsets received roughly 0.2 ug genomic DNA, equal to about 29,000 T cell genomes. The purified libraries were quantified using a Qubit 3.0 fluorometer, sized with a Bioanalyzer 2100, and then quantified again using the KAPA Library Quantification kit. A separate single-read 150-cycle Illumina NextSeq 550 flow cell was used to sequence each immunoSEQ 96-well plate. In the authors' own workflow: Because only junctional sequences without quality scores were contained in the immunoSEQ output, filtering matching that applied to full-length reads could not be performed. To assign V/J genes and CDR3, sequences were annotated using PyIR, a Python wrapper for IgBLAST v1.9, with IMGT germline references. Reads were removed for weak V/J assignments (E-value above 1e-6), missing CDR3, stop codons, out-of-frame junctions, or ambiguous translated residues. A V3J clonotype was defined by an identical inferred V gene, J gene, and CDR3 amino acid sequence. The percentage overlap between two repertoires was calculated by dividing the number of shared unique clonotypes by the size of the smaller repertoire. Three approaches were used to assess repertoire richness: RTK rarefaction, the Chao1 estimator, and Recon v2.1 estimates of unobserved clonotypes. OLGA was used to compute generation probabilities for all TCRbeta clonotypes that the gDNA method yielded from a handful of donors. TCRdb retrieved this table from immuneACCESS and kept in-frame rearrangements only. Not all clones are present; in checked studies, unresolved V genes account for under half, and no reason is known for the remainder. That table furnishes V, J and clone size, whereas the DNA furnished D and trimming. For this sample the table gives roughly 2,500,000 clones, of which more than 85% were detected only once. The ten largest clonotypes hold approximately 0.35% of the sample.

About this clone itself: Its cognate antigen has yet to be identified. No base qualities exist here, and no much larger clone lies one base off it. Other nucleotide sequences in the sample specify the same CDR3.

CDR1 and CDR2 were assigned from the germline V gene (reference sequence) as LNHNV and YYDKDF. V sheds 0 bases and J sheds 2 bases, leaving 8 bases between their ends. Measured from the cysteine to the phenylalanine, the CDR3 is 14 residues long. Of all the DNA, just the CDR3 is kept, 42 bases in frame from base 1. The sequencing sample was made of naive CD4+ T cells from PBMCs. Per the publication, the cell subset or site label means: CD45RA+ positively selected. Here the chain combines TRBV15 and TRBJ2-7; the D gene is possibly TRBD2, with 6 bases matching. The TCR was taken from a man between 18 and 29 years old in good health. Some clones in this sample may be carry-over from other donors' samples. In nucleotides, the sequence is TGTGCCACCAGCAGAGAAGCGGGCCCCTACGAGCAGTACTTC. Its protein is CATSREAGPYEQYF.